These 20 T cell receptor beta chains were all obtained from the same sample, sequenced in a study of beta chain features in type 1 diabetes. The whole isolated RNA underwent reverse transcription, so sequencing captured expressed TCRB transcripts. The repertoire was sequenced with immunoSEQ multiplex PCR; TCRdb's copy has only in-frame clones and lacks some. The table includes 120,000 to 150,000 clones, approximately 52% detected once. Sequenced: Tregs from blood. These receptors were collected from a man younger than 30 in good health.

The chain is built from TRBV18 and TRBJ2-7; 7 positions agree with TRBD1. The CDR3 has 12 residues. V was clipped by 2 bases and J by 6 bases; unmatched bases: 1. Germline CDR1 reads KGHSH; CDR2 reads LQKENI. The CDR3 coding sequence is TGTGCCAGCTCACCAAACAGGGGCGAGCAGTACTTC. Protein sequence: CASSPNRGEQYF. Filled out from reference TRBV18 and TRBJ2-7, the complete variable domain reads NAGVMQNPRHLVRRRGQEARLRCSPMKGHSHVYWYRQLPEEGLKFMVYLQKENIIDESGMPKERFSAEFPKEGPSILRIQQVVRGDSAAYFCASSPNRGEQYFGPGTRLTVT.

The chain has TRBV19 and TRBJ1-1, with D perhaps TRBD1 (6 bases). Trimming pared 8 bases from V and 1 base from J, leaving 17 bases between. Germline lookup yields CDR1 LNHDA and CDR2 SQIVND (reference sequence). This CDR3 region has 15 residues. The CDR3 DNA follows: TGTGCCAGTTCCCTACGGGACAATGGGAACACTGAAGCTTTCTTT. As protein: CASSLRDNGNTEAFF.

The V call is TRBV5-1, the J call TRBJ2-7; possible D gene TRBD1, 5 bases. The germline CDR1 and CDR2 sequences are SGHRS and YFSETQ. Trimming took 4 bases from V and 4 from J, leaving 9 bases between them. CDR3 length: 12 residues. CDR3 bases: TGCGCCAGCAGCGGAGCAGGGTACGAGCAGTACTTC. It codes for CASSGAGYEQYF.

The chain has TRBV29-1 and TRBJ1-1, with a possible D match to TRBD1 (6 bases). This CDR3 is built from 14 residues. Trimming shortened V by 6 bases and J by 1 base, and 15 bases separated the two germline ends. Germline V gene data show CDR1 as SQVTM and CDR2 as ANQGSEA. This CDR3 is CSVYGRGWNTEAFF. The CDR3 coding sequence is TGCAGCGTCTACGGCAGGGGCTGGAACACTGAAGCTTTCTTT.

The CDR3 is CASSRVAGVYNSPLHF. CDR3 nucleotide sequence: TGTGCCAGCAGCCGGGTGGCAGGGGTCTACAATTCACCCCTCCACTTT. The rearrangement links TRBV5-5 to TRBJ1-6; TRBD1 might be the D (6 bases). The CDR3 length is 16 residues. Trimming removed 4 bases from V and 7 bases from J, with 18 bases in between. Germline lookup yields CDR1 SGHKS and CDR2 YYEKEE (reference sequence). Combining the CDR3 with reference TRBV5-5 and TRBJ1-6 gives the whole variable domain DAGVTQSPTHLIKTRGQQVTLRCSPISGHKSVSWYQQVLGQGPQFIFQYYEKEERGRGNFPDRFSARQFPNYSSELNVNALLLGDSALYLCASSRVAGVYNSPLHFGNGTRLTVT.

This chain joins TRBV29-1 and TRBJ1-2, with D tentatively TRBD1 (6 bases). Trimming shortened V by 4 bases and J by 0 bases, and 15 bases separated the two germline ends. The CDR3 sequence is 15 residues long. Germline V gene data show CDR1 as SQVTM and CDR2 as ANQGSEA. This CDR3 reads CSVGFGGTANYGYTF. The CDR3 region has the DNA TGCAGCGTTGGTTTTGGGGGCACCGCTAACTATGGCTACACCTTC.

The J gene is TRBJ2-3, the V gene TRBV4-2; 9 bases align to TRBD2. The V gene end was trimmed by 3 bases and the J gene end by 2 bases; junction bases not matched to a gene: 3. Per the germline V gene, CDR1 is LGHNA and CDR2 is YNFKEQ. The CDR3 has 15 residues. The CDR3 sequence: CASSHRTSDTDTQYF. The CDR3, as DNA: TGTGCCAGCAGCCACCGGACTAGCGACACAGATACGCAGTATTTT.

This chain uses TRBV19 with TRBJ2-7; D might be TRBD2 (6 bases). Trimming stripped 6 bases from V and 7 bases from J, with 13 bases between. The germline gives CDR1 LNHDA, CDR2 SQIVND (reference sequence). The CDR3 loop spans 12 amino acids. CDR3 amino acids: CASSGGPGEQYF. CDR3 DNA: TGTGCCAGTAGCGGGGGACCTGGGGAGCAGTACTTC. Complete variable domain (other parts from reference TRBV19 and TRBJ2-7): DGGITQSPKYLFRKEGQNVTLSCEQNLNHDAMYWYRQDPGQGLRLIYYSQIVNDFQKGDIAEGYSVSREKKESFPLTVTSAQKNPTAFYLCASSGGPGEQYFGPGTRLTVT.

The CDR3 sequence: CASSSSLDEKLFF. CDR3 DNA sequence: TGCGCCAGCAGCTCAAGCCTGGATGAAAAACTGTTTTTT. The gene calls are TRBV5-1 and TRBJ1-4; D not resolved. The germline CDR1 and CDR2 sequences are SGHRS and YFSETQ. Between the trimmed V and J ends, which lost 3 bases and 6 bases, there was a span of 9 bases. CDR3 length equals 13 residues. Using reference TRBV5-1 and TRBJ1-4 for the parts outside the CDR3, the full variable domain is KAGVTQTPRYLIKTRGQQVTLSCSPISGHRSVSWYQQTPGQGLQFLFEYFSETQRNKGNFPGRFSGRQFSNSRSEMNVSTLELGDSALYLCASSSSLDEKLFFGSGTQLSVL.

This chain connects TRBV7-3 to TRBJ2-1; weak D call: TRBD2 (6 bases). Trimming removed 3 bases at V and 10 bases at J, with 7 bases between. CDR1 SGHTA and CDR2 FQGTGA come from the germline V gene. The CDR3 length is 11 residues. CDR3 in amino acids: CASSLGGEQFF. The DNA for the CDR3 is TGTGCCAGCAGCTTGGGAGGAGAGCAGTTCTTC.

Details on this clone: Other DNA sequences in the sample encode the same CDR3. The gene calls are TRBV9 and TRBJ2-3; 8 nucleotides line up with TRBD1. CDR1 and CDR2 (germline): SGDLS, YYNGEE. The CDR3 spans 14 residues. With V trimmed by 2 bases and J by 3 bases, 2 bases remained unmatched. In DNA form, the CDR3 reads TGTGCCAGCAGCGTCGACAGGGGAACAGATACGCAGTATTTT. Translating gives CASSVDRGTDTQYF. Full variable domain (rest looked up from reference TRBV9 and TRBJ2-3): DSGVTQTPKHLITATGQRVTLRCSPRSGDLSVYWYQQSLDQGLQFLIQYYNGEERAKGNILERFSAQQFPDLHSELNLSSLELGDSALYFCASSVDRGTDTQYFGPGTRLTVL.

This chain links TRBV7-9 with TRBJ1-4; no firm D call. Germline V lookup: CDR1 SEHNR, CDR2 FQNEAQ (reference sequence). Trimming left V 5 bases short and J 7 bases short, with 8 bases between. CDR3 length: 12 residues. The CDR3 DNA is TGTGCCAGCAGCCCCCCCCGTGAAAAACTGTTTTTT. Protein sequence: CASSPPREKLFF.

The chain uses TRBV7-2 and TRBJ2-6; TRBD1 agrees at 8 bases. In germline, CDR1 is SGHTA, CDR2 FQGNSA. The CDR3 totals 17 residues. J lost 0 bases, V lost 5 bases, and 6 bases had no gene match. DNA for the CDR3: TGTGCCAGCAGCAGGGACAGGTTGTTCTCTGGGGCCAACGTCCTGACTTTC. It codes for CASSRDRLFSGANVLTF.

The genes are TRBV19 and TRBJ1-2; TRBD1 agrees at 10 bases. The ends lost 6 bases at V and 5 bases at J; junction bases unmatched: 9. Germline-derived CDR1 and CDR2 are LNHDA and SQIVND (reference sequence). The length of the CDR3 is 15 residues. CDR3 protein: CASRRTTGQGYGYTF. Here the CDR3 DNA reads TGTGCCAGTAGACGTACTACGGGACAGGGGTATGGCTACACCTTC.

This rearrangement joins TRBV4-2 to TRBJ1-4; D might be TRBD1 (6 bases). V dropped 4 bases and J dropped 1 base, with 22 bases sitting between them. This CDR3 contains 19 residues. CDR1 and CDR2 from the germline V gene are LGHNA and YNFKEQ. This CDR3 is CASSPRSWGRRITNEKLFF. Here the CDR3 DNA reads TGTGCCAGCAGCCCAAGGAGTTGGGGGCGCAGGATAACTAATGAAAAACTGTTTTTT.

A few counts support this clone. The rearrangement uses TRBV9 and TRBJ2-1; D gene ambiguous. CDR1 is SGDLS, CDR2 YYNGEE, per germline. V was trimmed by 0 bases and J by 0 bases, leaving 7 bases between them. The CDR3 runs 15 residues. The CDR3 region has the DNA TGTGCCAGCAGCGTAGGATACATCTCCTACAATGAGCAGTTCTTC. Protein sequence: CASSVGYISYNEQFF.

This clone was recorded a few times. The chain recombines TRBV28 with TRBJ2-7; 8 bases agree with TRBD1. CDR1 MDHEN and CDR2 SYDVKM come from the germline V gene. The CDR3 consists of 15 residues. V gave up 4 bases and J gave up 5 bases; unmatched junction bases: 10. CDR3 bases: TGTGCCAGCAGTTGGGGAGGACAGGGAAGGCACGAGCAGTACTTC. This codes for CASSWGGQGRHEQYF.

The V gene is TRBV7-2, the J gene TRBJ2-3, with D unresolved. The CDR3 covers 14 residues. Germline V gives CDR1 SGHTA, CDR2 FQGNSA. Trimming cost V 0 bases and J 5 bases, with 9 bases left between them. In DNA form, the CDR3 reads TGTGCCAGCAGCTTAGCCTTTGGCGGAGATACGCAGTATTTT. It yields the protein CASSLAFGGDTQYF.

The chain is built from TRBV28 and TRBJ1-2; D ambiguous. V gave up 5 bases and J gave up 5 bases, with 15 bases separating them. CDR3 length: 14 residues. CDR1 and CDR2 (germline): MDHEN, SYDVKM. For the CDR3, the DNA is TGTGCCAGCAGTACCCTTGGGCCGGGGTATGGCTACACCTTC. This sequence encodes CASSTLGPGYGYTF.

The rearrangement uses TRBV2 and TRBJ2-5, with 10 positions matching TRBD1. CDR3 length equals 14 residues. Trimming at V came to 6 bases and at J to 2 bases, leaving 3 bases not matched to a gene. In germline, CDR1 is SNHLY, CDR2 FYNNEI. In nucleotides, the CDR3 is TGTGCCAGCAGGAGGGACAGGGGTCAAGAGACCCAGTACTTC. It is translated as CASRRDRGQETQYF.